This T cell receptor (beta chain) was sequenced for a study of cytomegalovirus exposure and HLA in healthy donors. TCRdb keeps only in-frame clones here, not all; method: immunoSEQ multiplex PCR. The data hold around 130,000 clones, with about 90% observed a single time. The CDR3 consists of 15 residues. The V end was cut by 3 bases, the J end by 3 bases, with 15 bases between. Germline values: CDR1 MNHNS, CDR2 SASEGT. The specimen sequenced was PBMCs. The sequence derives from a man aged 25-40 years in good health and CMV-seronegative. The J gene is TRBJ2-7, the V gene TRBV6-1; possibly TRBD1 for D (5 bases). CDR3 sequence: CASSEFPTGVYEQYF. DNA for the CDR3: TGTGCCAGCAGTGAGTTTCCAACAGGCGTCTACGAGCAGTACTTC.